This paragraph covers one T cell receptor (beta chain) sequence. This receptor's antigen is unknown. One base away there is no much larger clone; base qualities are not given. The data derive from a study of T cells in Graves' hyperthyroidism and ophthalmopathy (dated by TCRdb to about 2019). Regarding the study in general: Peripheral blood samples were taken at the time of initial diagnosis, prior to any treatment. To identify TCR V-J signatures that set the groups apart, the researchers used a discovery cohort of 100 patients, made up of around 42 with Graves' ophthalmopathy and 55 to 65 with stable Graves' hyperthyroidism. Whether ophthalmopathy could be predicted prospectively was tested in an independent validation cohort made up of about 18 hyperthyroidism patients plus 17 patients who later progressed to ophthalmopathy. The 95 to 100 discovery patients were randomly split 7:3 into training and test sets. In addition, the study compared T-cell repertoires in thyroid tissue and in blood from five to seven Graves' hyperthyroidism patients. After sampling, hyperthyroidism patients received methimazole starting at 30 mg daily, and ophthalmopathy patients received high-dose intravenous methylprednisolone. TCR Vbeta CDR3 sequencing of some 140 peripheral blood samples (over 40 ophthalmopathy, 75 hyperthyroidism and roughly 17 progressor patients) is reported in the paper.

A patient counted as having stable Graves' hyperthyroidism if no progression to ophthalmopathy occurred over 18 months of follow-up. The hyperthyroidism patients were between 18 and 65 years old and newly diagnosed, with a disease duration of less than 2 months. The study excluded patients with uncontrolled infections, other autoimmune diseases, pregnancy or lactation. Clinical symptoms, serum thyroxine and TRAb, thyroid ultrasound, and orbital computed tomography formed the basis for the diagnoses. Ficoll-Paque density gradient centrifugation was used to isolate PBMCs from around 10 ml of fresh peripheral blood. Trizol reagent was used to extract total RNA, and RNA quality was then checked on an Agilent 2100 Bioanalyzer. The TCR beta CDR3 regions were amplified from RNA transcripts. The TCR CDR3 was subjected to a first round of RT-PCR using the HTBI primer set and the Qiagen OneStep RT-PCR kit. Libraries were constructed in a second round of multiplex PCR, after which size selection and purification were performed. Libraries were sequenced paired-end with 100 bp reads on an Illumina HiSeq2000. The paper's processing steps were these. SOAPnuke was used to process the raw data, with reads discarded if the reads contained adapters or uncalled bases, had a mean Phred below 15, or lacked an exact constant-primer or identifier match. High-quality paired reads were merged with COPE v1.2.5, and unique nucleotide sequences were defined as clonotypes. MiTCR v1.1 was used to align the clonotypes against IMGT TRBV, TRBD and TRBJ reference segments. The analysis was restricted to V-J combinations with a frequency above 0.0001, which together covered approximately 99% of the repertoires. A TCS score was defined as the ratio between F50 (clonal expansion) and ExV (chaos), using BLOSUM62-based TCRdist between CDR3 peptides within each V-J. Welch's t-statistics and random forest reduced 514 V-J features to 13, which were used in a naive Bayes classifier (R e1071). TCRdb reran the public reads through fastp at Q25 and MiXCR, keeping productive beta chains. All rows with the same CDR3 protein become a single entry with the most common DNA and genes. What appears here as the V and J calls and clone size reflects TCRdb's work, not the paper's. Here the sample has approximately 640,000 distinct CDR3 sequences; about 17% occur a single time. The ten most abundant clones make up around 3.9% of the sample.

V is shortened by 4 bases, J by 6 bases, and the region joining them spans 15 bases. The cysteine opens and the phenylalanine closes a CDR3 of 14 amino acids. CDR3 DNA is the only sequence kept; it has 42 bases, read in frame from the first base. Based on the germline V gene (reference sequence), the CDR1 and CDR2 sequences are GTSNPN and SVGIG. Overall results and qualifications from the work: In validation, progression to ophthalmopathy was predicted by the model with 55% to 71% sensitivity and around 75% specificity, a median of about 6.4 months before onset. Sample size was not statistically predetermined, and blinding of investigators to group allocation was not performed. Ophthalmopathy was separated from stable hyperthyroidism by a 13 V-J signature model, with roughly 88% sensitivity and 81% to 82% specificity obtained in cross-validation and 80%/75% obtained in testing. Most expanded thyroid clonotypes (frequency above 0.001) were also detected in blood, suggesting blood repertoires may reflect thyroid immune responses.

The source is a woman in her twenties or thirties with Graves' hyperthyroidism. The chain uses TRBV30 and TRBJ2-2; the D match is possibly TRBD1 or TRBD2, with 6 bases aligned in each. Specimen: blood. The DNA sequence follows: TGTGCCTGGAAGGGGGACTCTCACGCCGGGGAGCTGTTTTTT. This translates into CAWKGDSHAGELFF.